The rows below give T cell receptor beta chains drawn from one sample of a study of CD8+ T cells in alopecia areata. Assay: immunoSEQ multiplex PCR; the TCRdb copy retains only in-frame clones and omits some. The sample lists about 190,000 clones, 55% to 70% occurring once. The sample here was CD4+ T cells sorted from blood, taken at week 4, from a patient treated with tofacitinib. The source is a human donor with alopecia areata. Both conserved end residues are trimmed from each CDR3. A D gene is named only where the DNA matches it firmly.

CDR3: ASSLVPANIDGYT
D: .
V: TRBV5-1
J: TRBJ1-2

CDR3: ASSPPPGYT
D: .
V: TRBV28
J: TRBJ1-2

CDR3: ATARDNTGELF
D: .
V: TRBV15
J: TRBJ2-2

CDR3: ASSLDHYGEQY
D: .
V: TRBV5-1
J: TRBJ2-7

CDR3: ATPIARVTGELF
D: .
V: TRBV27
J: TRBJ2-2

CDR3: ASSQDGTSGRANTGELF
D: TRBD2
V: TRBV4-1
J: TRBJ2-2

CDR3: SVGLQGGADQPQH
D: TRBD1
V: TRBV29-1
J: TRBJ1-5

CDR3: ASKSLDEQF
D: .
V: TRBV25-1
J: TRBJ2-1

CDR3: AISEGAGFGYT
D: .
V: TRBV10-3
J: TRBJ1-2

CDR3: AWRATLGARYEQY
D: .
V: TRBV30
J: TRBJ2-7

CDR3: ASSPTTGSAGELF
D: .
V: TRBV7-3
J: TRBJ2-2

CDR3: ASQMTSGSYEQY
D: TRBD2
V: TRBV5-1
J: TRBJ2-7

CDR3: ASSEALVRETQY
D: .
V: TRBV2
J: TRBJ2-5

CDR3: AISDRTSGSYNEQF
D: TRBD2
V: TRBV10-3
J: TRBJ2-1

CDR3: ASSSGQLYGYT
D: TRBD1
V: TRBV25-1
J: TRBJ1-2

CDR3: ASSRDGTGLAYEQY
D: TRBD2
V: TRBV11-2
J: TRBJ2-7

CDR3: ASRGTTDTQY
D: .
V: TRBV6-5
J: TRBJ2-3

CDR3: SAGQETTEAF
D: TRBD1
V: TRBV29-1
J: TRBJ1-1

CDR3: AWREGQPFQETQY
D: TRBD1
V: TRBV30
J: TRBJ2-5

CDR3: ASTTLRGPVSETQY
D: .
V: TRBV6-6
J: .

CDR3: SVVRLAGSYEQY
D: TRBD2
V: TRBV29-1
J: TRBJ2-7

CDR3: ASSNRASTDTQY
D: .
V: TRBV6-5
J: TRBJ2-3

CDR3: ASSPTWDRGPRGTEAF
D: TRBD1
V: TRBV5-4
J: TRBJ1-1

CDR3: AWSARRLLAKNIQY
D: .
V: TRBV30
J: TRBJ2-4

CDR3: ASTSGTSGGTDTQY
D: TRBD2
V: TRBV7-2
J: TRBJ2-3

CDR3: STRTEETQY
D: .
V: TRBV29-1
J: TRBJ2-5

CDR3: SVVVSLNTEAF
D: .
V: TRBV29-1
J: TRBJ1-1

CDR3: ASSLRTGGYEQY
D: .
V: TRBV7-9
J: TRBJ2-7